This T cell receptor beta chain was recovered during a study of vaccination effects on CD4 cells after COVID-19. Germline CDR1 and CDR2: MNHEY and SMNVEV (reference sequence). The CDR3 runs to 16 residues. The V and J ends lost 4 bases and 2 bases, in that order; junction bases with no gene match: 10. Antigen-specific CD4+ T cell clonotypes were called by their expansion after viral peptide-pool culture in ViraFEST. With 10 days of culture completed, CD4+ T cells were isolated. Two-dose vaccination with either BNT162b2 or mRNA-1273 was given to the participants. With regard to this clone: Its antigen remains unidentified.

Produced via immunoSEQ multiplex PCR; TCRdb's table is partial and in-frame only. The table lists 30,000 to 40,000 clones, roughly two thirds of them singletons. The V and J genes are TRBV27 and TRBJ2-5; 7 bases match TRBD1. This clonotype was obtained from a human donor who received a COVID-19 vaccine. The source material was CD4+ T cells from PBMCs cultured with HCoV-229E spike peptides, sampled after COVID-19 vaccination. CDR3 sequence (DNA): TGTGCCAGCAGTTCGAACCTACCGGGACAGCAAGAGACCCAGTACTTC. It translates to CASSSNLPGQQETQYF.